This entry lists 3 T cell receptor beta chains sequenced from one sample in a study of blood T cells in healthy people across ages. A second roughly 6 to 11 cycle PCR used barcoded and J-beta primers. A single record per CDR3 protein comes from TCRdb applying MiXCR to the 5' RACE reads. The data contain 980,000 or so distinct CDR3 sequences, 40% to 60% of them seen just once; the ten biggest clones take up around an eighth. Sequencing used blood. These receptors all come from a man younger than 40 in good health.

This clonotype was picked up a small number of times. CDR3: CASSEARVDTQYF. Written as DNA, the CDR3 is TGTGCCAGCAGTGAAGCGCGGGTGGATACGCAGTATTTT. The chain recombines TRBV6-1 with TRBJ2-3, with a tentative D call TRBD2 (5 bases). Germline CDR1 is MNHNS and CDR2 is SASEGT. V was pared by 0 bases and J by 6 bases, with 7 bases between. This CDR3 has 13 amino acids.

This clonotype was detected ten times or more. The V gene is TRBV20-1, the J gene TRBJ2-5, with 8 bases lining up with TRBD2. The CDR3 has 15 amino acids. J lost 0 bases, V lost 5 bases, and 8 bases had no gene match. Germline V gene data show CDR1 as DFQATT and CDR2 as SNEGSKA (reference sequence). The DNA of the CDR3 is TGCAGTGCTCCGCCTAGCGGGTCGTACCAAGAGACCCAGTACTTC. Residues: CSAPPSGSYQETQYF.

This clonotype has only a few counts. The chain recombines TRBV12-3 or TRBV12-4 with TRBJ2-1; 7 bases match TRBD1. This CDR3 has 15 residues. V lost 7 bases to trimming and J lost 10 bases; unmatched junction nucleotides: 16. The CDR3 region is CASTSGDTTGNEQFF. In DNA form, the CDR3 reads TGTGCCAGCACCTCAGGGGATACGACAGGGAACGAGCAGTTCTTC.